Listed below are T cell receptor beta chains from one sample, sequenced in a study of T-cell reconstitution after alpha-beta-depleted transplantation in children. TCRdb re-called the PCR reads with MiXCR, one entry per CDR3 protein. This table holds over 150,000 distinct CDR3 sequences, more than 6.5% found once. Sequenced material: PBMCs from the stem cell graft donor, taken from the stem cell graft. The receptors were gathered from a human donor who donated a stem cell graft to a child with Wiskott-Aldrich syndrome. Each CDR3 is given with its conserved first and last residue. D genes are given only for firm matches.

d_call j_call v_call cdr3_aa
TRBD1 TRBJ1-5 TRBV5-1 CASSVGQGSQPQHF
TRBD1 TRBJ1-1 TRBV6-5 CASSLRGQGNTEAFF
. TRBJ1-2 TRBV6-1 CASSVNYGYTF
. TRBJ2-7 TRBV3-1 CASSQGSYTYEQYF
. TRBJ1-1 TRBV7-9 CASSLIGLNTEAFF
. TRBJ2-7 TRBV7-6 CASSLDGGWNEQYF
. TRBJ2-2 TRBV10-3 CATSFGDTGELFF
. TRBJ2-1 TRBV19 CASSSLRPGDEQFF
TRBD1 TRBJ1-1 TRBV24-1 CATGTGNTEAFF
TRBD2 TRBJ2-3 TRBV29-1 CSVAVVRGGRADTQYF
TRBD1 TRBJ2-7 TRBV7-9 CASSPTGRSYEQYF
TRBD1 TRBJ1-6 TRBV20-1 CSARDTAGGSSPLHF
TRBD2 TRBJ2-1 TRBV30 CAWSVRSSGILSSYNEQFF
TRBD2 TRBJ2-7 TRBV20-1 CSARDPSGRVYEQYF
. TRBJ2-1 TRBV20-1 CSARAYNEQFF
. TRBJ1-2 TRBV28 CASSLGHRDYGYTF
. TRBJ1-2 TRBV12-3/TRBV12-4 CASSPRQNSNYGYTF
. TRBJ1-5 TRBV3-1 CASSQMSEGAQHF
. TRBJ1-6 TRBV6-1 CASSTKTTQGSYNSPLHF
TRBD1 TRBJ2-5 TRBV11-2 CASSPGTGGRLETQYF
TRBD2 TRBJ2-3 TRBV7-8 CASIGTSGSTDTQYF
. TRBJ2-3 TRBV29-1 CSVGQGMGDTQYF
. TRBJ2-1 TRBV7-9 CASHEQFF
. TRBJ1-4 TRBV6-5 CASSSPGTLGEKLFF
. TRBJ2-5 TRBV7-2 CASSLEYWEETQYF
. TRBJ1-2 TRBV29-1 CSVAPGGNYDGYTF
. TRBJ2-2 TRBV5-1 CASSLPGELFF